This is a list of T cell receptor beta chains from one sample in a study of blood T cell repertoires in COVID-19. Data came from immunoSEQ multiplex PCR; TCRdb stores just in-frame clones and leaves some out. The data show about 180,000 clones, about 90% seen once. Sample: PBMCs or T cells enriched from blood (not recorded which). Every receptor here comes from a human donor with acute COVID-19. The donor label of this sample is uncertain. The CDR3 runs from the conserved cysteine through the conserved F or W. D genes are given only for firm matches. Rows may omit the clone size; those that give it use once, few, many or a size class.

cdr3_nt: TGTGCCTGGAGAGAACCAAGGGGTCCGACTTATAATTCACCCCTCCACTTT
cdr3_aa: CAWREPRGPTYNSPLHF
v_call: TRBV30
d_call: -
j_call: TRBJ1-6
cdr3_length: 17
clone_size: -

cdr3_nt: TGCGCCAGCAGCCCGGCTGGGGACAGAAGGGCTAACTATGGCTACACCTTC
cdr3_aa: CASSPAGDRRANYGYTF
v_call: TRBV5-1
d_call: TRBD1
j_call: TRBJ1-2
cdr3_length: 17
clone_size: -

cdr3_nt: TGTGCCAGCAGTTTTTCAGGGGTGGGAACTGAAGCTTTCTTT
cdr3_aa: CASSFSGVGTEAFF
v_call: TRBV25-1
d_call: -
j_call: TRBJ1-1
cdr3_length: 14
clone_size: -

cdr3_nt: TGCGCCAGCAGCCAAGAAGGGACAGGGGGCGTCGGCTATGGCTACACCTTC
cdr3_aa: CASSQEGTGGVGYGYTF
v_call: TRBV4-1
d_call: TRBD1
j_call: TRBJ1-2
cdr3_length: 17
clone_size: -

cdr3_nt: TGTGCCAGCAGTTACCGGCTAGAAGTGGAGACCCAGTACTTC
cdr3_aa: CASSYRLEVETQYF
v_call: TRBV6-5
d_call: -
j_call: TRBJ2-5
cdr3_length: 14
clone_size: -

cdr3_nt: TGTGCCAGCAGCCGCGACAGGACCCCTGAAGCTTTCTTT
cdr3_aa: CASSRDRTPEAFF
v_call: TRBV13
d_call: -
j_call: TRBJ1-1
cdr3_length: 13
clone_size: -

cdr3_nt: TGCGCCAGCAGCTTGGGCGTAGGGGGGGCCTCTGAAGCTTTCTTT
cdr3_aa: CASSLGVGGASEAFF
v_call: TRBV5-1
d_call: -
j_call: TRBJ1-1
cdr3_length: 15
clone_size: -

cdr3_nt: TGTGCCAGCAGTCGAGCAGGGGGAAGGCAGCCCCAGCATTTT
cdr3_aa: CASSRAGGRQPQHF
v_call: TRBV6-5
d_call: TRBD1
j_call: TRBJ1-5
cdr3_length: 14
clone_size: once

cdr3_nt: TGTGCCAGCAGCCCGGGGGGTTTCGGCTACACCTTC
cdr3_aa: CASSPGGFGYTF
v_call: TRBV3-1/TRBV3-2
d_call: -
j_call: TRBJ1-2
cdr3_length: 12
clone_size: -

cdr3_nt: TGTGCCAGCAGCCAACAGACAGGGGGCGAGCAGTATTTT
cdr3_aa: CASSQQTGGEQYF
v_call: TRBV3-1/TRBV3-2
d_call: TRBD1
j_call: TRBJ2-3
cdr3_length: 13
clone_size: -

cdr3_nt: TGTGCCAGCAGGCGAACAGGGAGTAATGAGCAGTTCTTC
cdr3_aa: CASRRTGSNEQFF
v_call: TRBV12-3/TRBV12-4
d_call: -
j_call: TRBJ2-1
cdr3_length: 13
clone_size: -

cdr3_nt: TGTGCCAGCAGTGAAGGGCAGGGGAGCCCTGAAGCTTTCTTT
cdr3_aa: CASSEGQGSPEAFF
v_call: TRBV2
d_call: -
j_call: TRBJ1-1
cdr3_length: 14
clone_size: -

cdr3_nt: TGTGCCAGCAGCGTAGGCCTTGCGGGTGGAAACACCATATATTTT
cdr3_aa: CASSVGLAGGNTIYF
v_call: TRBV9
d_call: -
j_call: TRBJ1-3
cdr3_length: 15
clone_size: -

cdr3_nt: TGTGCCAGCAGCTTAGTGCAGCGACTCTCCGAGCAGTACTTC
cdr3_aa: CASSLVQRLSEQYF
v_call: TRBV7-9
d_call: -
j_call: TRBJ2-7
cdr3_length: 14
clone_size: few

cdr3_nt: TGTGCCATCCGGGACAGCCGAGCCATGAACACTGAAGCTTTCTTT
cdr3_aa: CAIRDSRAMNTEAFF
v_call: TRBV10-3
d_call: TRBD1
j_call: TRBJ1-1
cdr3_length: 15
clone_size: -

cdr3_nt: TGCAGCGCCGGCCGTACTAGCTCAGATACGCAGTATTTT
cdr3_aa: CSAGRTSSDTQYF
v_call: TRBV29-1
d_call: -
j_call: TRBJ2-3
cdr3_length: 13
clone_size: -